The text below deals with one TCR beta chain. No cognate antigen has been identified for it. Base qualities are not at hand, and no much larger clone is one base apart. This sample was taken from a study of cytomegalovirus exposure and HLA in healthy donors (dated by TCRdb to between 2016 and 2019). Concerning the study at large: According to a later analysis, the roughly 130 validation repertoires were produced on the same platform as the 680 or so repertoires of the first cohort. The aim of the study was to test whether cataloging public T cell receptors could identify signatures of past pathogen exposure. Besides the first cohort of around 670 subjects, a separate validation cohort made up of around 120 different subjects was used. High-throughput TCR immunosequencing, statistical association of individual TCRs with disease status, and machine learning were combined to predict cytomegalovirus infection status. Overall results and qualifications from the work: While some public TCRs were present in many individuals, most TCR sequences turned up only very rarely across donors. In a later analysis, TCRs clustered in the first cohort were found to also tend to co-occur in the 130 or so validation repertoires, with 94% of cluster scores above 0. The study gave a list of 150 to 200 TCR beta chains associated with cytomegalovirus. The classifier was reported to diagnose cytomegalovirus status with high specificity and sensitivity in both the original and validation cohorts. The validation cohort had no HLA typing available for a later analysis, so co-occurrence within that cohort was assessed over all 120 repertoires. According to the authors, the approach could potentially be generalized to other disease states and immunological phenotypes. A few of the identified cytomegalovirus-associated TCR beta chains were confirmed in vitro to be specific for cytomegalovirus antigens.

Measured from the cysteine to the phenylalanine, the CDR3 is 15 residues long. Kept here is only the CDR3 DNA, which spans 45 bases and is read in frame from base 1. The germline V gene (reference sequence) gives CDR1 as MNHEY and CDR2 as SMNVEV. V has 6 bases trimmed and J has 7 bases trimmed; junction bases matching no gene number 12. Receptor libraries were prepared by the immunoSEQ multiplex PCR assay. In the paper's pipeline: A statistical classification framework was built for diagnosing cytomegalovirus status from the catalog of TCR beta chain sequences. Not all clones reach the TCRdb copy of this immuneACCESS table, which keeps in-frame sequences only. Checked studies attribute under half of the gap to unresolved V genes and leave the rest unexplained. V and J calls and clone size are given by that table; D and trimming were obtained from the DNA. The sample contains some 170,000 clones, around nine tenths of them found a single time. The top ten clones comprise under 3.5% of the sample.

The donors belonged to the validation cohort of over a hundred subjects, which was separate from the roughly 700-subject first cohort. The sequenced sample consisted of PBMCs. The sequence came from a man younger than 35 in good health and CMV-seropositive. Here the chain combines TRBV27 and TRBJ1-2; 9 nucleotides in the junction match TRBD1. The CDR3 amino acid sequence is: CASSSLRAGQGGYTF. The sequenced DNA: TGTGCCAGCAGCTCCCTCAGGGCGGGACAGGGTGGCTACACCTTC.